This T cell receptor (beta chain) was captured in a study of cytomegalovirus exposure and HLA in healthy donors. Whole-study findings and limits: A later analysis linked a missense variant in DCLRE1C to the trimming of TCR beta V and J genes.

This clone came up a few times. Its antigen is as yet unknown. The PCR employed 60 Vbeta primers together with 13 Jbeta primers. Produced via immunoSEQ multiplex PCR; TCRdb's table is partial and in-frame only. This table has some 180,000 clones, about four fifths appearing once. Input material: PBMCs. The sequence came from a woman under 40 in good health and CMV-seronegative.

The DNA for the CDR3 is TGTGCTAGTGGCACGACAGGGGGCTTTCACGAGCAGTACTTC. Protein sequence: CASGTTGGFHEQYF. The rearrangement joins TRBV12-5 to TRBJ2-7; 10 positions match TRBD1. This CDR3 has 14 amino acids. Per germline, CDR1 LGHNT and CDR2 FRNRAP. Losses at the gene ends were 6 bases for V and 5 bases for J; bases not matched to a gene: 7.